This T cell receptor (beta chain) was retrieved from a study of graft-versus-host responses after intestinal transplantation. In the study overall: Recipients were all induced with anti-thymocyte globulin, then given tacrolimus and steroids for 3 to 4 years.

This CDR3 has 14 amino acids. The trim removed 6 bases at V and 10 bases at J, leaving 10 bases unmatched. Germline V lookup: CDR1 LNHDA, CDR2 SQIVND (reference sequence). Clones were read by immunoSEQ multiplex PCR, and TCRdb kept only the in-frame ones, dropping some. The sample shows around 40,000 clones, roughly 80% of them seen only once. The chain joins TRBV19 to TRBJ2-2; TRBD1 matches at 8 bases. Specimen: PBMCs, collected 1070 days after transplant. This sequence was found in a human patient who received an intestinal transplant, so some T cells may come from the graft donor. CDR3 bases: TGTGCCAGTAGCCATCAGGGGGCGTTAGTGGAGCTGTTTTTT. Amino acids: CASSHQGALVELFF.